The next 31 T cell receptor beta chains were all read from a single sample in a study of cytomegalovirus exposure and HLA in healthy donors. The PCR contained 60 Vbeta and 13 Jbeta primers. The assay was immunoSEQ multiplex PCR, and TCRdb's table has in-frame clones only and misses some. The profile shows around 120,000 clones, around 70% of them singletons. Sequenced input: PBMCs. The receptors derive from a woman aged 60 to 75 in good health and CMV-seropositive.

The V and J genes are TRBV5-1 and TRBJ2-7; D possibly corresponds to TRBD2 (6 bases). Germline CDR1 SGHRS, CDR2 YFSETQ. CDR3 length: 15 amino acids. Trimming took 0 bases from V and 5 from J, leaving 15 bases between them. In DNA form, the CDR3 reads TGCGCCAGCAGCTTGGCCCTGCAGGGAGGTCACGAGCAGTACTTC. Translating it yields CASSLALQGGHEQYF.

The V gene is TRBV2, the J gene TRBJ1-2; 8 nucleotides agree with TRBD1. CDR1 is SNHLY and CDR2 is FYNNEI in the germline V gene. The CDR3 loop spans 13 amino acids. V shed 5 bases and J 4 bases; nucleotides not matched to a gene: 3. The CDR3 nucleotides read TGTGCCAGCAGTTACGGGACAGGCTATGGCTACACCTTC. It encodes CASSYGTGYGYTF. Complete variable domain (other parts from reference TRBV2 and TRBJ1-2): EPEVTQTPSHQVTQMGQEVILRCVPISNHLYFYWYRQILGQKVEFLVSFYNNEISEKSEIFDDQFSVERPDGSNFTLKIRSTKLEDSAMYFCASSYGTGYGYTFGSGTRLTVV.

The J gene is TRBJ2-5, the V gene TRBV9, with D possibly being TRBD1 (5 bases). The CDR3 extends over 15 amino acids. V gave up 3 bases and J gave up 2 bases, with 14 bases separating them. Germline assignment: CDR1 SGDLS and CDR2 YYNGEE. CDR3 nucleotide sequence: TGTGCCAGCAGCGCTGGGGCCCCGAGACAAGAGACCCAGTACTTC. Translation gives CASSAGAPRQETQYF.

The V gene is TRBV5-6, the J gene TRBJ1-4; weak D call: TRBD1 (5 bases). V was shortened by 1 base and J by 7 bases, with 8 bases between the two germline ends. The CDR3 length is 13 residues. Germline CDR1 SGHDT, CDR2 YYEEEE. In nucleotides, the CDR3 is TGTGCCAGCAGCTTGTGGGGGGGTGAAAAACTGTTTTTT. This sequence encodes CASSLWGGEKLFF.

V gene TRBV7-8 combines with J gene TRBJ1-5; 8 nucleotides match TRBD1. Germline lookup yields CDR1 SGHVS and CDR2 FQNEAQ. V lost 7 bases, J lost 1 base, and 9 bases stayed unmatched. CDR3 length equals 16 residues. The CDR3 coding sequence is TGTGCCAGCAATTTGTACAGGGGGGCGAGCAATCAGCCCCAGCATTTT. Translated: CASNLYRGASNQPQHF.

The gene calls are TRBV7-8 and TRBJ2-2, with 8 bases fitting TRBD1. The J segment lost 5 bases and the V segment lost 1 base, leaving 9 bases of the junction unmatched. This CDR3 contains 17 residues. Looked up from germline, CDR1 is SGHVS and CDR2 is FQNEAQ. The CDR3 DNA sequence: TGTGCCAGCAGCTTAGGCGTAGGGACAGGAGGAACCGGGGAGCTGTTTTTT. It yields the protein CASSLGVGTGGTGELFF.

The chain is built from TRBV5-4 and TRBJ1-2; D is perhaps TRBD1 (6 bases). The V gene lost 4 bases and the J gene lost 0 bases, with 13 bases spanning the gap. This CDR3 has 15 residues. Germline CDR1 SGHNT, CDR2 YYREEE (reference sequence). The CDR3 spells CASSIGQRTNYGYTF. CDR3 nucleotide sequence: TGTGCCAGCAGCATTGGACAGAGAACTAACTATGGCTACACCTTC.

This chain joins TRBV19 and TRBJ2-5; D unresolved. V gave up 1 base and J gave up 5 bases, with 8 bases separating them. CDR1 and CDR2 from the germline V gene are LNHDA and SQIVND (reference sequence). This CDR3 comprises 13 residues. CDR3 nucleotides: TGTGCCAGTAGTATAGGACATCCGGAGACCCAGTACTTC. Protein: CASSIGHPETQYF.

The chain is built from TRBV18 and TRBJ2-7; the D is unclear. The CDR3 runs to 15 residues. V was cut by 0 bases and J by 5 bases, with 14 bases left in between. From germline, CDR1 is KGHSH and CDR2 LQKENI. CDR3 in DNA: TGTGCCAGCTCACCACCGACCCGACTTTACCACGAGCAGTACTTC. This translates into CASSPPTRLYHEQYF.

The chain recombines TRBV27 with TRBJ2-2; 9 bases match TRBD2. This CDR3 has 19 amino acids. V lost 8 bases, J lost 7 bases, and 23 bases stayed unmatched. Per the germline V gene, CDR1 is MNHEY and CDR2 is SMNVEV (reference sequence). As DNA, the CDR3 is TGTGCCAGCCTTTCCGGGGAGCGGGGGGCCAATTTCGGAAACGGGGAGCTGTTTTTT. Translated, it gives CASLSGERGANFGNGELFF.

V is TRBV18 and J is TRBJ2-3, with 12 bases lining up with TRBD2. The CDR3 runs to 16 residues. From germline, CDR1 is KGHSH and CDR2 LQKENI. The ends lost 3 bases at V and 1 base at J; junction bases unmatched: 2. The CDR3 DNA reads TGTGCCAGCTCACCCAGGACTAGCGGGGGCACAGATACGCAGTATTTT. Encoded protein: CASSPRTSGGTDTQYF.

The rearrangement links TRBV7-3 to TRBJ1-6; 7 nucleotides line up with TRBD1. Per germline, CDR1 SGHTA and CDR2 FQGTGA. The V and J ends lost 4 bases and 7 bases, in that order; junction bases with no gene match: 7. There are 15 residues in the CDR3. CDR3 amino acids: CASSSRGSGNSPLHF. DNA for the CDR3: TGTGCCAGCAGCTCCAGGGGGTCGGGAAATTCACCCCTCCACTTT.

The chain is built from TRBV27 and TRBJ1-3; a weak D match, TRBD1 (5 bases). The V gene lost 2 bases and the J gene lost 1 base, with 9 bases spanning the gap. Germline lookup yields CDR1 MNHEY and CDR2 SMNVEV (reference sequence). The CDR3 runs 15 residues. CDR3 DNA sequence: TGTGCCAGCAGTTTAGGGCAGGGTTCTGGAAACACCATATATTTT. Translating it yields CASSLGQGSGNTIYF.

V is TRBV5-1 and J is TRBJ1-1; D is ambiguous. Germline CDR1 reads SGHRS; CDR2 reads YFSETQ. Trimming removed 0 bases from V and 4 bases from J, with 10 bases in between. This CDR3 spans 14 amino acids. The CDR3 protein is CASSLDRRVTEAFF. Written as DNA, the CDR3 is TGCGCCAGCAGCTTGGATCGGAGGGTCACTGAAGCTTTCTTT. The full variable domain, with the rest looked up from reference TRBV5-1 and TRBJ1-1, is KAGVTQTPRYLIKTRGQQVTLSCSPISGHRSVSWYQQTPGQGLQFLFEYFSETQRNKGNFPGRFSGRQFSNSRSEMNVSTLELGDSALYLCASSLDRRVTEAFFGQGTRLTVV.

The DNA for the CDR3 is TGTGCCAGCAGTTGGGGACAAAATAATTCACCCCTCCACTTT. It encodes CASSWGQNNSPLHF. The chain employs TRBV5-4 and TRBJ1-6; TRBD1 might be the D (6 bases). Germline CDR1 SGHNT, CDR2 YYREEE (reference sequence). The CDR3 runs to 14 residues. Trimming took off 5 bases at V and 5 bases at J, with 11 bases between the two ends.

CDR3: CASSPSGTANSGNTIYF. The CDR3, as DNA: TGTGCCAGCAGCCCGTCCGGGACAGCCAATTCCGGAAACACCATATATTTT. The gene calls are TRBV9 and TRBJ1-3, with TRBD1 matching over 7 bases. The CDR3 covers 17 residues. V dropped 4 bases and J dropped 4; count of bases not matched to a gene: 14. The germline V gene has CDR1 SGDLS and CDR2 YYNGEE.

This clone was counted between two and nine times. V and J are TRBV7-6 and TRBJ1-5; D is possibly TRBD1 (5 bases). Per the germline V gene, CDR1 is SGHVS and CDR2 is FNYEAQ. The CDR3 runs to 16 residues. V was trimmed by 1 base and J by 1 base, leaving 11 bases between them. Here the CDR3 DNA reads TGTGCCAGCAGCTTAGGTCAGGGCACGAGCAATCAGCCCCAGCATTTT. Encoded protein: CASSLGQGTSNQPQHF.

The chain has TRBV5-4 and TRBJ2-3; D remains unclear. The ends were cut back, 0 bases at V and 4 bases at J, with 15 bases in the middle. The CDR3 length is 16 residues. Germline-derived CDR1 and CDR2 are SGHNT and YYREEE (reference sequence). This chain's CDR3 is CASSLVSAGSSDTQYF. CDR3 DNA: TGTGCCAGCAGCTTGGTGTCGGCAGGATCTTCAGATACGCAGTATTTT.

The J gene is TRBJ1-5, the V gene TRBV20-1, with TRBD1 as a possible D gene (5 bases). V dropped 4 bases and J dropped 7 bases, with 8 bases sitting between them. The germline V gene encodes CDR1 DFQATT and CDR2 SNEGSKA (reference sequence). The CDR3 is 11 residues long. CDR3 DNA sequence: TGCAGTGCTACGGGGGGGCAGCCCCAGCATTTT. It yields the protein CSATGGQPQHF.

The chain employs TRBV19 and TRBJ1-5; D perhaps matches TRBD1 (6 bases). This CDR3 has 14 residues. In germline, CDR1 is LNHDA, CDR2 SQIVND (reference sequence). V shed 3 bases and J shed 5 bases, with 11 bases lying between them. As DNA, the CDR3 is TGTGCCAGTAGTATCAGGGGTGGGGATCAGCCCCAGCATTTT. Its translation: CASSIRGGDQPQHF.

J is TRBJ1-1 and V is TRBV11-2; possible D gene TRBD1, 5 bases. The V end was cut by 5 bases, the J end by 2 bases, with 15 bases between. The CDR3 has 15 residues. CDR1 is SGHAT and CDR2 is FQNNGV in the germline V gene. The CDR3 sequence is CASSRHAQGNTEAFF. The CDR3 DNA is TGTGCCAGCAGCCGACACGCGCAGGGAAACACTGAAGCTTTCTTT.

This chain joins TRBV5-8 and TRBJ1-2; D is unclear. The germline V gene encodes CDR1 SGHTS and CDR2 YDEGEE. The CDR3 runs to 13 residues. The ends were cut back, 5 bases at V and 1 base at J, with 9 bases in the middle. CDR3 amino acids: CASSVQLNYGYTF. In DNA form, the CDR3 reads TGTGCCAGCAGTGTACAGCTTAACTATGGCTACACCTTC.

The chain combines TRBV11-1 with TRBJ1-2; 7 nucleotides line up with TRBD1. This CDR3 has 15 residues. CDR1 and CDR2 from the germline V gene are SGHAT and FQDESV (reference sequence). V dropped 5 bases and J dropped 6; count of bases not matched to a gene: 12. The CDR3 sequence: CASSPARQGRNGYTF. The CDR3 DNA reads TGTGCCAGCAGCCCAGCCAGACAGGGACGAAATGGCTACACCTTC.

J is TRBJ1-2 and V is TRBV21-1. TRBV21-1 is designated a pseudogene. The CDR3 length is 17 residues. The CDR3 here is CASSKAGVRGGNYGYTF. DNA of the CDR3: TGTGCCAGCAGCAAAGCTGGCGTCCGGGGGGGCAACTATGGCTACACCTTC.

The chain recombines TRBV10-3 with TRBJ2-5; no clear D gene. This CDR3 comprises 13 residues. Looked up from germline, CDR1 is ENHRY and CDR2 is SYGVKD. The germline V and J ends were trimmed by 7 bases and 5 bases, with 14 bases remaining between them. CDR3 residues: CAINEVPRETQYF. CDR3 sequence (DNA): TGTGCCATCAACGAAGTACCTCGGGAGACCCAGTACTTC.

This clone was seen more than once but under ten times. The genes are TRBV7-6 and TRBJ2-7, with 7 bases that match TRBD1. The CDR3 loop spans 14 amino acids. V shed 5 bases and J 9 bases; nucleotides not matched to a gene: 13. Germline CDR1 reads SGHVS; CDR2 reads FNYEAQ. The CDR3 sequence is CASSPTPTGVRQYF. CDR3 DNA sequence: TGTGCCAGCAGCCCCACGCCCACAGGGGTGAGGCAGTACTTC. The full variable domain, rest sourced from reference TRBV7-6 and TRBJ2-7, is GAGVSQSPRYKVTKRGQDVALRCDPISGHVSLYWYRQALGQGPEFLTYFNYEAQQDKSGLPNDRFSAERPEGSISTLTIQRTEQRDSAMYRCASSPTPTGVRQYFGPGTRLTVT.

The chain recombines TRBV5-1 with TRBJ2-3, with 8 nucleotides matching TRBD2. V gave up 3 bases and J gave up 3 bases; unmatched junction bases: 6. From germline, CDR1 is SGHRS and CDR2 YFSETQ. This CDR3 comprises 15 residues. The CDR3 sequence: CASSSSGGTTDTQYF. The DNA for the CDR3 is TGCGCCAGCAGCTCCTCGGGGGGGACTACAGATACGCAGTATTTT.

About this clone: One junction end does not reproduce the germline sequence, and a read error may be involved. The chain has TRBV7-7 and TRBJ2-1, with 8 bases matching TRBD1. Germline values: CDR1 SSHAT, CDR2 FNYEAQ (reference sequence). The CDR3 is 14 residues long. As DNA, the CDR3 is TGTGCTAGCAGCTTAGGGGTGACAGGGGTTGAGCAGTTCTTC. Its protein product is CASSLGVTGVEQFF. The variable domain in full, with the rest retrieved from reference TRBV7-7 and TRBJ2-1, is GAGVSQSPRYKVTKRGQDVTLRCDPISSHATLYWYQQALGQGPEFLTYFNYEAQPDKSGLPSDRFSAERPEGSISTLTIQRTEQRDSAMYRCASSLGVTGVEQFFGPGTRLTVL.

This chain joins TRBV10-3 and TRBJ1-1; D remains unclear. Germline V CDR1 and CDR2: ENHRY, SYGVKD. Trimming shortened V by 4 bases and J by 2 bases, and 11 bases separated the two germline ends. The CDR3 is 14 amino acids. This CDR3 is CAISGDYQNTEAFF. DNA of the CDR3: TGTGCCATCAGTGGTGACTACCAAAACACTGAAGCTTTCTTT.

Concerning this clone: Other DNA sequences in this specimen translate into the identical CDR3. V and J are TRBV18 and TRBJ2-7, with D tentatively TRBD1 (5 bases). There are 12 residues in the CDR3. V shed 9 bases and J shed 6 bases, with 15 bases lying between them. CDR1 is KGHSH, CDR2 LQKENI, per germline. CDR3 loop: CASSWTLSEQYF. The DNA of the CDR3 is TGTGCCAGTAGCTGGACACTTAGCGAGCAGTACTTC.

In this sample, this clone turned up a few times. The chain joins TRBV6-1 to TRBJ1-2; 8 bases are a match to TRBD1. Germline lookup yields CDR1 MNHNS and CDR2 SASEGT. There are 14 residues in the CDR3. V was clipped by 6 bases and J by 4 bases; unmatched bases: 7. As DNA, the CDR3 is TGTGCCAGCAGGAAACAGGGGGTTCTCTATGGCTACACCTTC. As protein: CASRKQGVLYGYTF.